One and the same sample provided the 28 T cell receptor beta chains below, sequenced in a study of CD8 T cells in ankylosing spondylitis. TCRdb recomputed calls from the 5' RACE reads with MiXCR, one row per CDR3 protein. The sample shows 50,000 to 75,000 distinct CDR3 sequences, 6.2% of them seen only once. Specimen: synovial fluid, either unsorted or a sorted T cell fraction (not recorded which). The receptors shown here come from a male donor with ankylosing spondylitis.

A few counts support this clonotype. The J gene is TRBJ2-7, the V gene TRBV11-3; 7 bases are shared with TRBD1. There are 17 residues in the CDR3. Trimming cost V 1 base and J 6 bases; bases outside gene matches: 15. CDR1 is SGHNT and CDR2 is YENEEA in the germline V gene. The chain's CDR3 is CASSLARGQINSPEQYF. DNA of the CDR3: TGTGCCAGCAGCTTAGCCCGGGGACAGATAAATTCCCCCGAGCAGTACTTC.

Only one count was recorded for this clonotype. Sequence at one end of the junction differs from germline and may be a read error. This sequence joins TRBV20-1 and TRBJ2-7, with D perhaps matching TRBD1 or TRBD2 (6 bases each). The CDR3 is made up of 17 amino acids. From germline, CDR1 is DFQATT and CDR2 SNEGSKA (reference sequence). CDR3 in DNA: TGCTGTGCTAGAGATCTCACATCCAGGGGAGGCTCCTACGAGCAGTACTTC. Its translation: CCARDLTSRGGSYEQYF.

This clonotype occurred many times. The chain combines TRBV4-1 with TRBJ2-7; tentatively, D is TRBD1 or TRBD2 (5 bases each). Germline V gene sequence: CDR1 MGHRA, CDR2 YSYEKL. The CDR3 length is 18 residues. Trimming left V 2 bases short and J 0 bases short, with 20 bases between. The CDR3 protein is CASSQNRLPGTRSYEQYF. CDR3 in DNA: TGCGCCAGCAGCCAAAATCGACTTCCCGGGACCCGCTCCTACGAGCAGTACTTC.

This clonotype was seen repeatedly, ten times or more. The chain carries TRBV11-1 and TRBJ2-1, with 10 bases fitting TRBD2. CDR1 is SGHAT and CDR2 is FQDESV in the germline V gene (reference sequence). The CDR3 extends over 18 amino acids. The V and J ends lost 6 bases and 5 bases, in that order; junction bases with no gene match: 16. CDR3 DNA sequence: TGTGCCAGCAGTTCTAGCGGGAGATTCATGCCCTCAAACAATGAGCAGTTCTTC. It translates to CASSSSGRFMPSNNEQFF.

In its sample, this clonotype was seen many times. This chain uses TRBV2 with TRBJ2-3; TRBD2 matches 14 bases. J lost 6 bases, V lost 6 bases, and 8 bases had no gene match. The CDR3 loop spans 16 amino acids. The germline V gene encodes CDR1 SNHLY and CDR2 FYNNEI. The DNA for the CDR3 is TGTGCCAGCAGGAGGGGGACTAGCGGGAGTTTGGATACGCAGTATTTT. This gives the protein CASRRGTSGSLDTQYF.

The rearrangement joins TRBV5-1 to TRBJ2-5, with 8 bases matching TRBD1. This CDR3 spans 14 amino acids. Trimming removed 3 bases from V and 2 bases from J; junction bases left unmatched: 3. The germline CDR1 and CDR2 sequences are SGHRS and YFSETQ. The CDR3 bases are TGCGCCAGCAGCTCGTGGACAGGGCAAGAGACCCAGTACTTC. It is translated as CASSSWTGQETQYF.

In its sample, this clonotype was seen a few times. The V gene is TRBV3-1, the J gene TRBJ1-1; D uncertain. The V gene lost 4 bases and the J gene lost 4 bases, with 10 bases spanning the gap. Germline V lookup: CDR1 LGHDT, CDR2 YNNKEL (reference sequence). The length of the CDR3 is 13 residues. The DNA for the CDR3 is TGTGCCAGCAGCCCAAGGAGTCTCACTGAAGCTTTCTTT. Residues: CASSPRSLTEAFF.

This clonotype was recorded many times. V usage is TRBV28 and J usage is TRBJ1-3; D is undetermined. This CDR3 contains 14 residues. Germline CDR1 MDHEN, CDR2 SYDVKM. Trimming left V 3 bases short and J 1 base short, with 7 bases between. In nucleotides, the CDR3 is TGTGCCAGCAGTTTTGGGTCATCTGGAAACACCATATATTTT. Translation: CASSFGSSGNTIYF. The entire variable domain, with the rest obtained from reference TRBV28 and TRBJ1-3, is as follows: DVKVTQSSRYLVKRTGEKVFLECVQDMDHENMFWYRQDPGLGLRLIYFSYDVKMKEKGDIPEGYSVSREKKERFSLILESASTNQTSMYLCASSFGSSGNTIYFGEGSWLTVV.

This clonotype is medium-sized (0.01 to 0.1%) in the sample. The chain carries TRBV4-1 and TRBJ2-1; TRBD2 matches at 9 bases. Losses at the gene ends were 0 bases for V and 0 bases for J; bases not matched to a gene: 9. This CDR3 region has 19 residues. Germline CDR1 and CDR2: MGHRA and YSYEKL. The CDR3 nucleotides read TGCGCCAGCAGCCAAGATGAGAGCCAGCGGGAGGCCTCCTACAATGAGCAGTTCTTC. This translates into CASSQDESQREASYNEQFF.

This clonotype was seen a few times. The genes are TRBV11-2 and TRBJ2-1; D is perhaps TRBD1 (6 bases). This CDR3 has 14 amino acids. V was cut by 1 base and J by 9 bases, with 13 bases left in between. Germline V gene data show CDR1 as SGHAT and CDR2 as FQNNGV. The DNA for the CDR3 is TGTGCCAGCAGCTTAGGGGGGCGGGCGGGTGAGCAGTTCTTC. This encodes CASSLGGRAGEQFF.

This clonotype was detected many times. The rearrangement uses TRBV4-1 and TRBJ2-2; 12 bases agree with TRBD2. This CDR3 is built from 19 residues. Germline V CDR1 and CDR2: MGHRA, YSYEKL. V dropped 0 bases and J dropped 0; count of bases not matched to a gene: 5. The CDR3 reads CASSQDSLAGGANTGELFF. CDR3 DNA: TGCGCCAGCAGCCAAGACTCACTAGCGGGAGGTGCGAACACCGGGGAGCTGTTTTTT.

This clonotype was counted ten times or more. The chain is built from TRBV5-1 and TRBJ2-1, with 7 bases aligning to TRBD1. CDR1 and CDR2 from the germline V gene are SGHRS and YFSETQ. The V gene end was trimmed by 3 bases and the J gene end by 6 bases; junction bases not matched to a gene: 9. CDR3 length equals 15 residues. The CDR3 DNA sequence: TGCGCCAGCAGCTCGCTTCGACAGGGTAGCAATGAGCAGTTCTTC. This codes for CASSSLRQGSNEQFF.

This clonotype was observed at least ten times. The rearrangement joins TRBV3-1 to TRBJ2-7; 12 bases map to TRBD2. Losses at the gene ends were 4 bases for V and 6 bases for J; bases not matched to a gene: 7. Germline V lookup: CDR1 LGHDT, CDR2 YNNKEL (reference sequence). This CDR3 has 15 residues. The CDR3 bases are TGTGCCAGCAGCCCACCTAGCGGGAGGGCCACCGAGCAGTACTTC. Translating gives CASSPPSGRATEQYF.

This clonotype has ten or more counts. J is TRBJ1-6 and V is TRBV7-8; possibly TRBD1 for D (5 bases). The germline gives CDR1 SGHVS, CDR2 FQNEAQ. V was trimmed by 6 bases and J by 10 bases, leaving 13 bases between them. The CDR3 consists of 13 residues. As DNA, the CDR3 is TGTGCCAGCAGTCCCTGGGAGGGGTCACCCCTCCACTTT. Translation gives CASSPWEGSPLHF.

This clonotype appeared a single time. A much larger clone differs by one base, so this may be a read error. The V call is TRBV7-9, the J call TRBJ2-3; 7 nucleotides agree with TRBD1. The CDR3 totals 13 residues. CDR1 SEHNR and CDR2 FQNEAQ come from the germline V gene (reference sequence). V was clipped by 6 bases and J by 5 bases; unmatched bases: 5. This CDR3 reads CASRGAGGDTQYF. In DNA form, the CDR3 reads TGTGCCAGCAGGGGGGCAGGGGGAGATACGCAGTATTTT.

The sample holds a few counts of this clonotype. The chain has TRBV30 and TRBJ2-2; no definite D call. The CDR3 is made up of 14 amino acids. V was pared by 3 bases and J by 6 bases, with 14 bases between. Germline assignment: CDR1 GTSNPN and CDR2 SVGIG (reference sequence). CDR3 amino acids: CAWSPGTPAGELFF. The DNA for the CDR3 is TGTGCCTGGAGCCCCGGAACACCCGCCGGGGAGCTGTTTTTT. The full variable domain, completed using reference TRBV30 and TRBJ2-2, is SQTIHQWPATLVQPVGSPLSLECTVEGTSNPNLYWYRQAAGRGLQLLFYSVGIGQISSEVPQNLSASRPQDRQFILSSKKLLLSDSGFYLCAWSPGTPAGELFFGEGSRLTVL.

This clonotype showed up many times. The chain employs TRBV28 and TRBJ2-7; D gene unclear. The CDR3 has 12 residues. Germline lookup yields CDR1 MDHEN and CDR2 SYDVKM. V was trimmed by 1 base and J by 6 bases, leaving 7 bases between them. The CDR3 region is CASSLSLREQYF. As DNA, the CDR3 is TGTGCCAGCAGTTTATCGTTACGCGAGCAGTACTTC.

In its sample, this clonotype was seen many times. This sequence joins TRBV7-2 and TRBJ1-5; D ambiguous. With 2 bases removed from V and 2 bases from J, the gap between germline ends came to 10 bases. This CDR3 has 15 amino acids. Germline loops: CDR1 SGHTA, CDR2 FQGNSA. For the CDR3, the DNA is TGTGCCAGCAGCTTAACCCCCGGGGGCAATCAGCCCCAGCATTTT. As protein: CASSLTPGGNQPQHF.

This clonotype was seen more than once but under ten times. The V call is TRBV7-6, the J call TRBJ2-5, with TRBD1 as a possible D gene (6 bases). Trimming cost V 1 base and J 11 bases, with 14 bases left between them. There are 13 residues in the CDR3. Germline values: CDR1 SGHVS, CDR2 FNYEAQ. The CDR3 reads CASSLGQETGQYF. The CDR3 nucleotides read TGTGCCAGCAGCTTAGGGCAGGAGACAGGACAGTACTTC.

This clonotype was picked up many times. V is TRBV20-1 and J is TRBJ2-5; 9 bases are a match to TRBD2. V shed 4 bases, J shed 4 bases, and the junction held 7 bases outside the gene matches. CDR1 DFQATT and CDR2 SNEGSKA come from the germline V gene (reference sequence). This CDR3 has 14 residues. The CDR3 coding sequence is TGCAGTGCTATCCCCGGGACTAGCAGAGAGACCCAGTACTTC. Translation: CSAIPGTSRETQYF.

At least ten counts were recorded for this clonotype. J is TRBJ2-1 and V is TRBV27; 11 bases are a match to TRBD2. The CDR3 contains 17 residues. Germline-derived CDR1 and CDR2 are MNHEY and SMNVEV (reference sequence). Trimming removed 4 bases from V and 0 bases from J; junction bases left unmatched: 5. The CDR3 is CASSWGTSGSSYNEQFF. CDR3 bases: TGTGCCAGCAGTTGGGGGACTAGCGGAAGCTCCTACAATGAGCAGTTCTTC.

The rearrangement uses TRBV28 and TRBJ2-7, with TRBD1 matching over 9 bases. V gave up 5 bases and J gave up 5 bases; unmatched junction bases: 22. The CDR3 covers 19 residues. Germline values: CDR1 MDHEN, CDR2 SYDVKM. In DNA form, the CDR3 reads TGTGCCAGCAGTGGCGCCCGGCGTGCCCAAAGAGGGACAGGGAACGAGCAGTACTTC. It encodes CASSGARRAQRGTGNEQYF.

This clonotype was recorded many times. The chain has TRBV5-6 and TRBJ1-2; maybe TRBD1 (5 bases). The length of the CDR3 is 12 residues. The V gene lost 6 bases and the J gene lost 6 bases, with 12 bases spanning the gap. The germline V gene encodes CDR1 SGHDT and CDR2 YYEEEE. CDR3 loop: CASTLVGHGYTF. CDR3 in DNA: TGTGCCAGCACCCTGGTGGGGCATGGCTACACCTTC.

The chain is built from TRBV5-1 and TRBJ2-1; D remains ambiguous. The V gene's germline CDR1 is SGHRS and CDR2 YFSETQ. CDR3 size: 12 residues. Deletions cut 2 bases from V and 7 bases from J, with 7 bases between. The CDR3 spells CASSLMVNEQFF. DNA for the CDR3: TGCGCCAGCAGCTTAATGGTGAATGAGCAGTTCTTC.

This clonotype was seen only a few times. The rearrangement joins TRBV3-1 to TRBJ2-3, with 10 bases fitting TRBD2. Germline CDR1 is LGHDT and CDR2 is YNNKEL (reference sequence). V shed 3 bases and J 5 bases; nucleotides not matched to a gene: 2. This CDR3 spans 14 amino acids. CDR3 amino acids: CASSQGLARDTQYF. In DNA, the CDR3 is TGTGCCAGCAGCCAGGGACTAGCGAGAGATACGCAGTATTTT.

V is TRBV7-9 and J is TRBJ2-1, with D unclear. V lost 3 bases and J lost 8, with 2 bases in between. The CDR3 is 10 amino acids. CDR1 SEHNR and CDR2 FQNEAQ come from the germline V gene (reference sequence). CDR3 DNA sequence: TGTGCCAGCAGCTTCGATGAGCAGTTCTTC. Translated, it gives CASSFDEQFF.

This clonotype was recorded a few times. CDR3 in DNA: TGCAGCGCCCGGGGAAACAATGAGCAGTTCTTC. Translated, it gives CSARGNNEQFF. V and J are TRBV29-1 and TRBJ2-1; D perhaps matches TRBD2 (5 bases). Trimming pared 7 bases from V and 5 bases from J, leaving 9 bases between. CDR3 length: 11 residues. Germline CDR1 SQVTM, CDR2 ANQGSEA.

A few counts support this clonotype. This rearrangement joins TRBV30 to TRBJ2-7, with TRBD1 matching 7 bases. The V gene's germline CDR1 is GTSNPN and CDR2 SVGIG (reference sequence). Germline trimming cut 4 bases from V and 2 bases from J; bases unmatched to any gene: 8. The CDR3 loop spans 14 amino acids. CDR3 DNA: TGTGCCTGGACCAGTAGAGGGACAGCCTACGAGCAGTACTTC. The encoded protein is CAWTSRGTAYEQYF. The complete variable domain, with remaining parts taken from reference TRBV30 and TRBJ2-7, reads SQTIHQWPATLVQPVGSPLSLECTVEGTSNPNLYWYRQAAGRGLQLLFYSVGIGQISSEVPQNLSASRPQDRQFILSSKKLLLSDSGFYLCAWTSRGTAYEQYFGPGTRLTVT.